The next 25 T cell receptor beta chains were all read from a single sample in a study of blood T cell repertoires in COVID-19. Clones were sequenced by immunoSEQ multiplex PCR, and TCRdb holds only the in-frame ones, with some missing. In the table there are around 60,000 clones, roughly 88% of which are singletons. The source material was peripheral blood. The receptor set was obtained from a human donor in a cohort sampled during active COVID-19.

This clone was detected only a few times. This chain uses TRBV4-2 with TRBJ2-1, with 10 bases identical to TRBD2. This CDR3 spans 14 amino acids. Trimming cost V 3 bases and J 6 bases; bases outside gene matches: 2. Germline lookup yields CDR1 LGHNA and CDR2 YNFKEQ. The CDR3 bases are TGTGCCAGCAGCCACAGCGGGGGGGCCAATGAGCAGTTCTTC. Translation: CASSHSGGANEQFF.

The chain links TRBV28 to TRBJ2-5, with D maybe TRBD1 (6 bases). The CDR3 is made up of 15 amino acids. CDR1 MDHEN and CDR2 SYDVKM come from the germline V gene. Trimming took 4 bases from V and 3 from J, leaving 15 bases between them. The CDR3 region is CASSSLSRGEETQYF. CDR3 DNA: TGTGCCAGCAGTTCCCTAAGCAGGGGAGAAGAGACCCAGTACTTC.

This chain joins TRBV30 and TRBJ2-7, with 9 bases fitting TRBD2. Unmatched junction bases numbered 6, after V lost 4 bases and J lost 2 bases. Germline CDR1 is GTSNPN and CDR2 is SVGIG (reference sequence). This CDR3 region has 14 residues. In DNA, the CDR3 is TGTGCCTGGACCGCGGCTAGCGGGGCCTACGAGCAGTACTTC. It translates to CAWTAASGAYEQYF.

The J gene is TRBJ1-2, the V gene TRBV6-5; D might be TRBD1 (6 bases). Deletions cut 6 bases from V and 5 bases from J, with 10 bases between. The CDR3 has 12 amino acids. Germline CDR1 is MNHEY and CDR2 is SVGAGI. CDR3 amino acids: CASSTGTYGYTF. DNA for the CDR3: TGTGCCAGCAGCACCGGGACATATGGCTACACCTTC.

As DNA, the CDR3 is TGTGCCAGCAGCTTGGAGGGACTAGGACGCTACGAGCAGTACTTC. Protein: CASSLEGLGRYEQYF. The chain carries TRBV5-8 and TRBJ2-7; TRBD2 matches at 8 bases. V shed 0 bases and J 3 bases; nucleotides not matched to a gene: 5. Germline loops: CDR1 SGHTS, CDR2 YDEGEE. CDR3 length: 15 amino acids. The full variable domain, with the rest looked up from reference TRBV5-8 and TRBJ2-7, is EAGVTQSPTHLIKTRGQQATLRCSPISGHTSVYWYQQALGLGLQFLLWYDEGEERNRGNFPPRFSGRQFPNYSSELNVNALELEDSALYLCASSLEGLGRYEQYFGPGTRLTVT.

The gene calls are TRBV19 and TRBJ1-2; D possibly corresponds to TRBD1 (5 bases). CDR3 length: 13 residues. V was cut by 3 bases and J by 6 bases, with 11 bases left in between. Per the germline V gene, CDR1 is LNHDA and CDR2 is SQIVND (reference sequence). CDR3 bases: TGTGCCAGTAGTATTGGGCAGGGTCATGGCTACACCTTC. Its protein product is CASSIGQGHGYTF.

The CDR3 protein is CASSLAGDYGYTF. CDR3 sequence (DNA): TGTGCCAGCAGTTTAGCAGGGGACTATGGCTACACCTTC. V gene TRBV27 combines with J gene TRBJ1-2; possible D gene TRBD1, 6 bases. V was trimmed by 2 bases and J by 3 bases, leaving 7 bases between them. The CDR3 totals 13 residues. The germline V gene has CDR1 MNHEY and CDR2 SMNVEV (reference sequence).

The CDR3 reads CASSLARTGPSSPYEQYF. The CDR3 DNA follows: TGTGCCAGCAGCTTAGCGAGGACAGGGCCCTCCTCTCCCTACGAGCAGTACTTC. The J gene is TRBJ2-7, the V gene TRBV7-9, with TRBD1 identical over 8 bases. The junction had 12 bases not matched to a gene; V was cut back by 0 bases and J by 2 bases. The CDR3 has 18 amino acids. The germline gives CDR1 SEHNR, CDR2 FQNEAQ (reference sequence).

V usage is TRBV4-1 and J usage is TRBJ1-6, with 10 bases fitting TRBD1. V shed 5 bases and J 14 bases; nucleotides not matched to a gene: 12. The CDR3 has 15 amino acids. Germline assignment: CDR1 MGHRA and CDR2 YSYEKL. Here the CDR3 reads CASSTGTGASSTLHF. CDR3 DNA: TGCGCCAGCAGCACCGGGACAGGGGCTTCATCGACCCTCCACTTT.

This chain joins TRBV11-2 and TRBJ1-4; D not certain. The V end lost 7 bases, the J end lost 0 bases, and 9 bases lay between the germline ends. CDR1 and CDR2 from the germline V gene are SGHAT and FQNNGV. The CDR3 covers 14 residues. The CDR3, as DNA: TGTGCCAGCACCTCGTTTGCAACTAATGAAAAACTGTTTTTT. This gives the protein CASTSFATNEKLFF.

The V gene is TRBV6-5, the J gene TRBJ2-1; 8 bases align to TRBD2. CDR1 and CDR2 from the germline V gene are MNHEY and SVGAGI. The CDR3 loop spans 15 amino acids. Trimming removed 4 bases from V and 7 bases from J; junction bases left unmatched: 9. The CDR3 DNA reads as TGTGCCAGCAGTTCAATGTTTAGCGGGGAGAATGAGCAGTTCTTC. The encoded protein is CASSSMFSGENEQFF.

The V and J genes are TRBV6-5 and TRBJ1-1; 9 bases are shared with TRBD1. The length of the CDR3 is 12 residues. J was trimmed by 8 bases and V by 4 bases; bases with no gene match: 2. From germline, CDR1 is MNHEY and CDR2 SVGAGI. CDR3: CASSFGTGEAFF. The DNA of the CDR3 is TGTGCCAGCAGTTTCGGGACAGGGGAAGCTTTCTTT.

The J gene is TRBJ2-5, the V gene TRBV28; 12 bases align to TRBD2. CDR1 is MDHEN, CDR2 SYDVKM, per germline. V lost 4 bases, J lost 5 bases, and 5 bases stayed unmatched. The CDR3 has 15 amino acids. The CDR3 protein is CASSYTSGRRETQYF. The CDR3 DNA reads as TGTGCCAGCAGTTATACTAGCGGGAGGAGGGAGACCCAGTACTTC.

The chain links TRBV4-3 to TRBJ1-5; 8 bases are shared with TRBD1. CDR3 length: 15 amino acids. The junction had 7 bases not matched to a gene; V was cut back by 4 bases and J by 5 bases. Per germline, CDR1 LGHNA and CDR2 YSLEER. CDR3 in amino acids: CASSRNAGGDQPQHF. CDR3 DNA sequence: TGCGCCAGCAGCCGGAATGCAGGGGGCGATCAGCCCCAGCATTTT.

In the case of this clone: A read error may account for a junction end that differs from germline. This chain connects TRBV7-7 to TRBJ2-1; 7 bases agree with TRBD1. This CDR3 region has 16 residues. The germline gives CDR1 SSHAT, CDR2 FNYEAQ (reference sequence). For the CDR3, the DNA is TGTGCTAGCAGCCCTTGGGACAGCCCATTCAGGAATGAGCAGTTCTTC. Its translation: CASSPWDSPFRNEQFF.

This sequence joins TRBV6-5 and TRBJ2-5, with D unresolved. CDR3 length: 13 amino acids. Per the germline V gene, CDR1 is MNHEY and CDR2 is SVGAGI. Trimming removed 2 bases from V and 5 bases from J, with 9 bases in between. Here the CDR3 reads CASSYDLGETQYF. The CDR3 nucleotides read TGTGCCAGCAGTTACGATCTCGGGGAGACCCAGTACTTC.

This rearrangement joins TRBV10-3 to TRBJ2-7; 14 bases agree with TRBD2. The CDR3 has 18 amino acids. Germline values: CDR1 ENHRY, CDR2 SYGVKD. The V and J ends lost 2 bases and 2 bases, in that order; junction bases with no gene match: 8. The CDR3 DNA reads TGTGCCATCAGTGAGAAAGGACTAGCGGGGGGCTGGGCCTACGAGCAGTACTTC. It specifies CAISEKGLAGGWAYEQYF.

V gene TRBV6-6 combines with J gene TRBJ1-5; D is unresolved. The CDR3 consists of 13 residues. The V end was cut by 4 bases, the J end by 12 bases, with 16 bases between. Germline V gene lookup returns CDR1 MNHNY and CDR2 SVGAGI (reference sequence). The DNA of the CDR3 is TGTGCCAGCAGTTCCGACGGCTCCGGGAGCCAGCATTTT. It yields the protein CASSSDGSGSQHF.

This chain joins TRBV5-4 and TRBJ2-6, with D possibly matching TRBD2 (6 bases). The V end lost 0 bases, the J end lost 0 bases, and 10 bases lay between the germline ends. CDR1 and CDR2 from the germline V gene are SGHNT and YYREEE (reference sequence). This CDR3 has 17 residues. CDR3 nucleotides: TGTGCCAGCAGCTTGGCAGGGAGGAACTCTGGGGCCAACGTCCTGACTTTC. Its translation: CASSLAGRNSGANVLTF.

The rearrangement joins TRBV2 to TRBJ1-6; 8 bases match TRBD1. CDR3 length: 14 amino acids. CDR1 is SNHLY and CDR2 is FYNNEI in the germline V gene. The V and J ends lost 4 bases and 9 bases, in that order; junction bases with no gene match: 5. Here the CDR3 reads CASSADRVFSPLHF. The CDR3 DNA sequence: TGTGCCAGCAGTGCGGACAGGGTTTTTTCACCCCTCCACTTT.

This clone has more than one count but fewer than ten. The chain employs TRBV4-3 and TRBJ1-3; D gene ambiguous. This CDR3 is built from 16 residues. V was shortened by 0 bases and J by 0 bases, with 9 bases between the two germline ends. Germline V CDR1 and CDR2: LGHNA, YSLEER. CDR3 bases: TGCGCCAGCAGCCAAGATGGATCGGGCTCTGGAAACACCATATATTTT. Translating it yields CASSQDGSGSGNTIYF.

The chain employs TRBV7-6 and TRBJ2-3; tentatively, D is TRBD2 (6 bases). Germline V CDR1 and CDR2: SGHVS, FNYEAQ. V lost 8 bases, J lost 2 bases, and 14 bases lay in between. The CDR3 is 14 residues long. CDR3 sequence reads: CASAEGTLTDTQYF. The CDR3, as DNA: TGTGCCAGCGCGGAGGGCACGCTCACAGATACGCAGTATTTT. The variable domain in full, with the rest retrieved from reference TRBV7-6 and TRBJ2-3, is GAGVSQSPRYKVTKRGQDVALRCDPISGHVSLYWYRQALGQGPEFLTYFNYEAQQDKSGLPNDRFSAERPEGSISTLTIQRTEQRDSAMYRCASAEGTLTDTQYFGPGTRLTVL.

The chain carries TRBV7-8 and TRBJ2-3; the match to TRBD1 covers 8 bases. There are 16 residues in the CDR3. V was pared by 5 bases and J by 2 bases, with 9 bases of the junction left unmatched. Per the germline V gene, CDR1 is SGHVS and CDR2 is FQNEAQ. The CDR3 coding sequence is TGTGCCAGCAGCCAACAGGGGGATTGGGACACAGATACGCAGTATTTT. Amino acids: CASSQQGDWDTDTQYF.

The J gene is TRBJ1-1, the V gene TRBV25-1; tentative D call: TRBD1 (5 bases). Trimming removed 7 bases from V and 1 base from J, with 10 bases in between. The CDR3 has 13 residues. CDR1 is MGHDK, CDR2 SYGVNS, per germline. CDR3 DNA: TGTGCCAGCACCCGGGGGGGGAACACTGAAGCTTTCTTT. It codes for CASTRGGNTEAFF.

This sequence joins TRBV5-4 and TRBJ1-1, with 7 bases that match TRBD1. CDR1 and CDR2 (germline): SGHNT, YYREEE (reference sequence). This CDR3 comprises 14 residues. J lost 0 bases, V lost 3 bases, and 2 bases had no gene match. The CDR3 is CASSSGQMNTEAFF. The CDR3 DNA reads as TGTGCCAGCAGCTCGGGACAGATGAACACTGAAGCTTTCTTT. The full variable domain, its missing parts supplied by reference TRBV5-4 and TRBJ1-1, is ETGVTQSPTHLIKTRGQQVTLRCSSQSGHNTVSWYQQALGQGPQFIFQYYREEENGRGNFPPRFSGLQFPNYSSELNVNALELDDSALYLCASSSGQMNTEAFFGQGTRLTVV.